This TCR beta chain was sequenced in a study of beta chain features in type 1 diabetes. Study details: Patients were similar to healthy donors in age and gender (as well as in cell yields). Study results and caveats: People with Type 1 diabetes carried modestly yet significantly shorter TCRB CDR3s in all four CD4+ subsets. VDJ junctions from type 1 diabetes patients carried fewer insertions and larger deletions.

The authors took one heparinised blood draw, averaging about 120 mL, from each donor. Each of the CD4+ naive, central memory, regulatory and stem cell-like memory populations was sorted via CD45RO/CCR7/CD25/CD127/CD95/CD27. The germline V gene encodes CDR1 MNHNS and CDR2 SASEGT. This CDR3 contains 14 residues. V lost 7 bases to trimming and J lost 9 bases, with 19 bases between them. For this clone: The antigen is unknown.

Reverse transcription of all isolated RNA meant that expressed TCRB transcripts were sequenced. This table comes from immunoSEQ multiplex PCR, and its TCRdb copy is limited to in-frame clones, with some not included. The table shows more than 300,000 clones, with 9.3% occurring only once. This TCR derives from a young man with type 1 diabetes. Sequenced sample: central memory CD4+ T cells from blood. The rearrangement links TRBV6-1 to TRBJ1-5; no firm D call. The CDR3 DNA follows: TGTGCCAGCACACTCGATCCAGACGGTCGGCCCCAGCATTTT. It translates to CASTLDPDGRPQHF.